This T cell receptor beta chain was recorded in a study of kidney transplant recipient with SARS-CoV-2 infection. This clonotype was detected ten times or more. TCRdb ran MiXCR on the reads and lists one entry per CDR3 protein. The table shows 200,000 to 250,000 distinct CDR3 sequences, with under 30% occurring only once. This CDR3 has 14 amino acids. The ends lost 4 bases at V and 2 bases at J; junction bases unmatched: 4. The germline gives CDR1 SGHVS, CDR2 FNYEAQ. This specimen was a blood sample, taken at baseline and on day 111 from a kidney transplant recipient. V usage is TRBV7-6 and J usage is TRBJ2-7; 8 bases match TRBD2. The clonotype was recovered from a male patient aged 25-45 years who had COVID-19 and was a kidney transplant recipient. Some T cells may possibly be graft donor cells. The DNA for the CDR3 is TGTGCCAGCAGCTCTTTAGCGGGACCCTACGAGCAGTACTTC. Residues: CASSSLAGPYEQYF.